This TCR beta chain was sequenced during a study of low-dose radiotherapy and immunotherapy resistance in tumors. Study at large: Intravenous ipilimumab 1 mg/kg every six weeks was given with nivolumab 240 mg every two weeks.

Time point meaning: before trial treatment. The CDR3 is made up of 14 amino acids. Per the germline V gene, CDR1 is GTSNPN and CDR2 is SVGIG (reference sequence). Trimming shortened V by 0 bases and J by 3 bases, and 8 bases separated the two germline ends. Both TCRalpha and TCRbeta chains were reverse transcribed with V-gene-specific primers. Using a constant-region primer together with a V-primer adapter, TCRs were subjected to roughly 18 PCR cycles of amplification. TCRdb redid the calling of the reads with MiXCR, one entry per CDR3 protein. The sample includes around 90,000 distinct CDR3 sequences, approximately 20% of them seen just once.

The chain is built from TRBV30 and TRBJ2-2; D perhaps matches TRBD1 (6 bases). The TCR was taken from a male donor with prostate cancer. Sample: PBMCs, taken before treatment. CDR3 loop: CAWSVQGYTGELFF. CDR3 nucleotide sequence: TGTGCCTGGAGTGTTCAGGGGTACACCGGGGAGCTGTTTTTT.